A few counts support the clone carrying this T cell receptor beta chain. Its specificity is unknown. Trimming removed 1 base at V and 7 bases at J, with 11 bases between. Per germline, CDR1 SEHNR and CDR2 FQNEAQ (reference sequence). This CDR3 has 13 residues. Libraries of naive CD8 T cells were made from roughly 20,000 to 1,000,000 sorted cells. They used 10%, 30% or 50% RNA. For naive CD8 T cells, sorting used the CD8+CD4-CCR7+CD45RA+ phenotype. This sample was included in a study of molecular identifiers for immune sequencing clone quantification. Notes on the study in general: In cases of identical TCR molecules sharing a barcode, highly expanded clone sizes could be underestimated.

TCRdb re-derived calls from the PCR reads in MiXCR, one entry per CDR3 protein. Counted here are just under 650,000 distinct CDR3 sequences, roughly 21% occurring once; the ten biggest clones make up approximately 0.9%. V and J are TRBV7-9 and TRBJ2-7; the D gene is possibly TRBD2 (6 bases). The sample was naive CD8+ T cells from blood, with Jurkat cell RNA spiked in. Sample subset: FACS-sorted CD8+CD4-CCR7+CD45RA+ naive T cells. The clonotype originates from a human donor in good health. Some libraries in this study had Jurkat cell RNA spiked in. The CDR3 bases are TGTGCCAGCAGCTTAGGGTGGGGGGTTGAGCAGTACTTC. Protein product: CASSLGWGVEQYF.